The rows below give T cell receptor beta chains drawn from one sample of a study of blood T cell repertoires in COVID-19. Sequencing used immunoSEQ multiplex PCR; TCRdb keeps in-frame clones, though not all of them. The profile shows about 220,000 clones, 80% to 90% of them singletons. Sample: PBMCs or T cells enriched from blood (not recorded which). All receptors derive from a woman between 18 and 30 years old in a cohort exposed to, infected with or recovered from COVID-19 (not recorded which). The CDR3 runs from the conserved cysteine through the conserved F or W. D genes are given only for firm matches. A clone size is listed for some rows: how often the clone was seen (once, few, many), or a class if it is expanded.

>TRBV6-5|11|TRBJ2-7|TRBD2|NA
TGTGCCAGCACTCTAGCGGGAGCGGTCCTCTTC
CASTLAGAVLF
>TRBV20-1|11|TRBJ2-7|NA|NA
TGCAGTGCTAGAATTTTGAGAGAGCAGTACTTC
CSARILREQYF
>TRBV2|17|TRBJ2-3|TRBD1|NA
TGTGCCAGCAGGCCGGGACAGGGGGCCAAGCGCACAGATACGCAGTATTTT
CASRPGQGAKRTDTQYF
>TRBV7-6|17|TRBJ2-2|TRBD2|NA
TGTGCCAGCAGCTTAGGAGCGGGGGGGCCGGGCACCGGGGAGCTGTTTTTT
CASSLGAGGPGTGELFF
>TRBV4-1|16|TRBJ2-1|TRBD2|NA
TGCGCCAGCAGCCTCCCGGGACTAGCGGGGCACAATGAGCAGTTCTTC
CASSLPGLAGHNEQFF
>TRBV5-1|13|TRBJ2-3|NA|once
TGCGCCAGCAGCTTTAAACAGGAAGACACGCAGTATTTT
CASSFKQEDTQYF
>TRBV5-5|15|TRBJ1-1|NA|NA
TGTGCCAGCAGCATTCGAGGGCCGGGGAACACTGAAGCTTTCTTT
CASSIRGPGNTEAFF
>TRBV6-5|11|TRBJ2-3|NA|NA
TGTGCCAGCAGTCGCGACGGGGCGCAGTATTTT
CASSRDGAQYF
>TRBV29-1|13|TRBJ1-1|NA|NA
TGCAGCGGCCGACAGGTCTGGAGAGGTGAAGCTTTCTTT
CSGRQVWRGEAFF
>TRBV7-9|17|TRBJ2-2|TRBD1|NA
TGTGCCAGCAGCCCTCGGCAGGGGGACCTGGACACCGGGGAGCTGTTTTTT
CASSPRQGDLDTGELFF
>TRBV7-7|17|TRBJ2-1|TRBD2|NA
TGTGCCAGCAGCCAGTCCCGGGGAGGGGCGGGTTACAATGAGCAGTTCTTC
CASSQSRGGAGYNEQFF
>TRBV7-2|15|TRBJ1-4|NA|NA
TGTGCCAGCAGCTTAGTCCACAGTACCGAGGAAAAACTGTTTTTT
CASSLVHSTEEKLFF
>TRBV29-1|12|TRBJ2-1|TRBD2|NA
TGCAGCGCGGGTAGCGGGCCCAATGAGCAGTTCTTC
CSAGSGPNEQFF
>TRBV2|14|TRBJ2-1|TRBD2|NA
TGTGCCAGCCGGGGACTAGCGGGCTACAATGAGCAGTTCTTC
CASRGLAGYNEQFF
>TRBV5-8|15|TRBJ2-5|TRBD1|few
TGTGCCAGCAGCATCGGACAGGGAAGGTGGAAGACCCAGTACTTC
CASSIGQGRWKTQYF
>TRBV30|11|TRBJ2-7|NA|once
TGTGCCTGGATGACTCACTACGAGCAGTACTTC
CAWMTHYEQYF
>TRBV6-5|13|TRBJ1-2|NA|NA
TGTGCCAGCAACTATCAAGATAACTATGGCTACACCTTC
CASNYQDNYGYTF
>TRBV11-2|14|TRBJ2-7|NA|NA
TGTGCCAGCAGCTTAGCCCAATCCAACAGGGAGCAGTACTTC
CASSLAQSNREQYF
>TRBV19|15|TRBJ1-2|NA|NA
TGTGCCAGTAGTCCCCAAGTAACAGGGAACTATGGCTACACCTTC
CASSPQVTGNYGYTF
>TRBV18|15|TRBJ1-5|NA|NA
TGTGCCAGCTCACCTTCCGGGGGAGGCAATCAGCCCCAGCATTTT
CASSPSGGGNQPQHF
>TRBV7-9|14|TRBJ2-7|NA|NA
TGTGCCAGCAGCTCCCGGGACACCACCTACGAGCAGTACTTC
CASSSRDTTYEQYF
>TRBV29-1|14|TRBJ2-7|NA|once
TGCAGCGTTGAAGATCGAGGAGATACCTACGAGCAGTACTTC
CSVEDRGDTYEQYF
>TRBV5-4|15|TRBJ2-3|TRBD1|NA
TGTGCCAGCAGCCCGGGACAGGGGAGGATAGATACGCAGTATTTT
CASSPGQGRIDTQYF
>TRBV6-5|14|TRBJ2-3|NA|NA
TGTGCCAGCAGCCTCAGGGAGGGCACAGATACGCAGTATTTT
CASSLREGTDTQYF
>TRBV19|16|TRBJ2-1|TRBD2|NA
TGTGCCAGTAGTATCGGGACTAGCGGGAGGGACAATGAGCAGTTCTTC
CASSIGTSGRDNEQFF
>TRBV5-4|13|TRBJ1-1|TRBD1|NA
TGTGCCAGCAGCGGAACAGGGGGCACTGAAGCTTTCTTT
CASSGTGGTEAFF
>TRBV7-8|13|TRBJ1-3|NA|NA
TGTGCCAGCGGATTAGATTACAGAAACACCATATATTTT
CASGLDYRNTIYF
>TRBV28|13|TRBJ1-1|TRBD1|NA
TGTGCCAGCTTGACAGGGACCTCGCTTGAAGCTTTCTTT
CASLTGTSLEAFF
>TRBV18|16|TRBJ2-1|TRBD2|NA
TGTGCCAGCTCACCACGCCTAGCGGGGGGTTACAATGAGCAGTTCTTC
CASSPRLAGGYNEQFF
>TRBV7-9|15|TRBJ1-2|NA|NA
TGTGCCAGCAGCTTAGCGTCCGGAGCAAACTATGGCTACACCTTC
CASSLASGANYGYTF
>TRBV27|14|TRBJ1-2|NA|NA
TGTGCCAGCAGTTTATACCCAGCTAACTATGGCTACACCTTC
CASSLYPANYGYTF
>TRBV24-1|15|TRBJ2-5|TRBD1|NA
TGTGCCACCAGCGCCTCATGGGACAGCGGAGAGACCCAGTACTTC
CATSASWDSGETQYF
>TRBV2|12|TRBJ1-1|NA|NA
TGTGCCAGCAGTGAGGCGAACACTGAAGCTTTCTTT
CASSEANTEAFF
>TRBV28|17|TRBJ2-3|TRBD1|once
TGTGCCAGCAGTTCCGAATGGGGGGGACAGGGATCAGATACGCAGTATTTT
CASSSEWGGQGSDTQYF
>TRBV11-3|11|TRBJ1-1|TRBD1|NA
TGTGCCAGCCGACAGGGCCCGTTGGCTTTCTTT
CASRQGPLAFF
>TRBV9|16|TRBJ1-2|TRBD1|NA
TGTGCCAGCAGCGTAGCGACAGGGGGAACTAACTATGGCTACACCTTC
CASSVATGGTNYGYTF
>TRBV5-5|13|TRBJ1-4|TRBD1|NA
TGTGCCAGCGGACAGGGGGCTAATGAAAAACTGTTTTTT
CASGQGANEKLFF
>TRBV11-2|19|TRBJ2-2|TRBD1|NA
TGTGCCAGCAGCTTAGTGAGGGGCACCGGGACAGGGATCACCGGGGAGCTGTTTTTT
CASSLVRGTGTGITGELFF
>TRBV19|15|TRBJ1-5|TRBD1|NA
TGTGCCAGTAGTCCCCTAGGACAGGGAGAACAGCCCCAGCATTTT
CASSPLGQGEQPQHF
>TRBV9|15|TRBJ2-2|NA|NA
TGTGCCAGCAGCGCCGCGAGGGCTCACACCGGGGAGCTGTTTTTT
CASSAARAHTGELFF
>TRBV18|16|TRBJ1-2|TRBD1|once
TGTGCCAGCTCACAAAACACCGGACAGGGAACCTATGGCTACACCTTC
CASSQNTGQGTYGYTF
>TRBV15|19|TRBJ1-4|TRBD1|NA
TGTGCCACCAGCAGAGTCCCTGGGGACAGTATTAAACTGGGGGAAAAACTGTTTTTT
CATSRVPGDSIKLGEKLFF
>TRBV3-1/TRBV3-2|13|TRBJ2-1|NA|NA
TGTGCCAGCAGCCAAGGGGTGGGAGGCGAGCAGTTCTTC
CASSQGVGGEQFF
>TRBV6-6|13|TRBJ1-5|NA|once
TGTGCCAGCAGTTACAGGAGGGATCAGCCCCAGCATTTT
CASSYRRDQPQHF
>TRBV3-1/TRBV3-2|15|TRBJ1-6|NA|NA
TGTGCCAGCAGCCAAGAACGGGGGGGCCACTCACCCCTCCACTTT
CASSQERGGHSPLHF
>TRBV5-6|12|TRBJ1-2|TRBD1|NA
TGTGCCAGCAGCTTCGACAGGGGCGGCTACACCTTC
CASSFDRGGYTF
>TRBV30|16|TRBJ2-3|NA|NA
TGTGCCTGGAGAATAACAGACCCTAGGAGGACAGATACGCAGTATTTT
CAWRITDPRRTDTQYF
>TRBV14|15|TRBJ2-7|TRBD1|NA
TGTGCCAGCAGCGGGGGACAGGGAGGCTCCTACGAGCAGTACTTC
CASSGGQGGSYEQYF
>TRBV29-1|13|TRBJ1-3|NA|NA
TGCAGCGTTGGGTCGGGTGCTGGAAACACCATATATTTT
CSVGSGAGNTIYF
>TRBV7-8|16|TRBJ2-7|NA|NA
TGTGCCAGCAGCTTAGCGGGGGCAAACCGGGGTTACGAGCAGTACTTC
CASSLAGANRGYEQYF
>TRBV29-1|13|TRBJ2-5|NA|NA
TGCAGCGTTGAAGTGGAGCAGCAAGAGACCCAGTACTTC
CSVEVEQQETQYF
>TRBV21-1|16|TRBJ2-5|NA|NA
TGTGCCAGCAGCAAAGCTCGGACAGGGAGGGGGGAGACCCAGTACTTC
CASSKARTGRGETQYF
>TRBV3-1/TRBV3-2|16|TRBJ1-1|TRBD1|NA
TGTGCCAGCAGCCGAAAACCGGGACAGGGACCTGCTGAAGCTTTCTTT
CASSRKPGQGPAEAFF
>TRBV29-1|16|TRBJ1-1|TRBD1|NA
TGCAGCGTAGGTTGGACAGGGAAAGGCATGAACACTGAAGCTTTCTTT
CSVGWTGKGMNTEAFF